This T cell receptor beta chain was captured in a study of blood T cell repertoires in COVID-19. Study at large: The study drew acute and convalescent COVID-19 samples from the United States, Italy and Spain.

Libraries were prepared by immunoSEQ multiplex PCR; TCRdb keeps only in-frame clonotypes and omits some of them. The data hold about 280,000 clones, with over 85% observed a single time. The CDR3 extends over 14 amino acids. Trimming left V 2 bases short and J 7 bases short, with 10 bases between. The germline CDR1 and CDR2 sequences are KGHDR and SFDVKD. Participants spanned ages about 18 to 90 years and resided in about two dozen US areas. This chain uses TRBV24-1 with TRBJ1-4, with D perhaps TRBD1 (6 bases). The sequencing sample was made of PBMCs or T cells enriched from blood (not recorded which). This receptor was identified in an older woman who had recovered from COVID-19. In DNA form, the CDR3 reads TGTGCCACCAGTGATTCGGGGACACCTGAAAAACTGTTTTTT. This gives the protein CATSDSGTPEKLFF.